Sequencing of this T cell receptor beta chain was carried out in a study of blood T cell repertoires in COVID-19. The overall study: The origin of the acute and convalescent COVID-19 samples was the United States, Italy and Spain. PBMCs, B-cell-depleted T cells, or T cells provided the cDNA or gDNA that made up the material.

Per the original data handling: Scientists estimated how many nucleated cells there were by amplifying reference gene primers. Profiling relied on immunoSEQ multiplex PCR, and the TCRdb table lists in-frame clones only, not all of them. That table supplies the V and J calls and clone size; D and trimming were determined from the DNA. The repertoire has approximately 70,000 clones, about 81% of them found once; the top ten carry roughly 20%. Sequencing was done on a sample of peripheral blood. The sequence was obtained from a human donor in a cohort sampled during active COVID-19.

The CDR3 DNA sequence: TGTGCCTGGAGTGTACGACAGGGGGCGGACACTGAAGCTTTCTTT. Residues: CAWSVRQGADTEAFF. This chain joins TRBV30 and TRBJ1-1; 10 positions match TRBD1. CDR1 and CDR2 from the germline V gene are GTSNPN and SVGIG (reference sequence). The CDR3 is 15 amino acids. Trimming at V came to 0 bases and at J to 3 bases, leaving 4 bases not matched to a gene.